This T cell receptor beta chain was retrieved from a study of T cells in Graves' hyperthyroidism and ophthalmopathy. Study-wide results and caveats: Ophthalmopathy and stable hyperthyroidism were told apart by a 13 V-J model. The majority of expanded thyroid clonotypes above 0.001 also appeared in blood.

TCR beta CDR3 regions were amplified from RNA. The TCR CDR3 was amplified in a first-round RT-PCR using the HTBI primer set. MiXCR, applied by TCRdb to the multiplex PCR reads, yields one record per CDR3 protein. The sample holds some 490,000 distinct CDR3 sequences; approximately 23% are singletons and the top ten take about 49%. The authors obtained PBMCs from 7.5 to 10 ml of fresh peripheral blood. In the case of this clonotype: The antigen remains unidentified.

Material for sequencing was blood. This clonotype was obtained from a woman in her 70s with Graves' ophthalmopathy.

The CDR3 DNA is TGTGCCAGCAGATTGACTAGCGCAACATACAATGAGCAGTTCTTC. This gives the protein CASRLTSATYNEQFF. The chain couples TRBV6-1 to TRBJ2-1; 8 nucleotides agree with TRBD2. The CDR3 sequence is 15 residues long. CDR1 and CDR2 (germline): MNHNS, SASEGT. Trimming cost V 6 bases and J 4 bases; bases outside gene matches: 8.